Reported below is one TCR beta chain. An end of the junction differs from the germline gene, which may be a read error. This specimen comes from a study of molecular identifiers for immune sequencing clone quantification. Each CDR3 protein is one row after TCRdb ran MiXCR on the PCR reads. Of 400,000 to 600,000 distinct CDR3 sequences listed, under 30% are singletons. Sequenced input: naive CD8+ T cells from blood, with Jurkat cell RNA spiked in. Documented subset: FACS-sorted CD8+CD4-CCR7+CD45RA+ naive T cells. The sequence was obtained from a human donor in good health. Some libraries in this study had Jurkat cell RNA spiked in.

This CDR3 is CAGSPTRADYNSPLHF. CDR3 sequence (DNA): TGTGCCGGCAGTCCAACCCGGGCCGACTATAATTCACCCCTCCACTTT. The rearrangement joins TRBV12-3 or TRBV12-4 to TRBJ1-6; D is ambiguous. The CDR3 is 16 amino acids.